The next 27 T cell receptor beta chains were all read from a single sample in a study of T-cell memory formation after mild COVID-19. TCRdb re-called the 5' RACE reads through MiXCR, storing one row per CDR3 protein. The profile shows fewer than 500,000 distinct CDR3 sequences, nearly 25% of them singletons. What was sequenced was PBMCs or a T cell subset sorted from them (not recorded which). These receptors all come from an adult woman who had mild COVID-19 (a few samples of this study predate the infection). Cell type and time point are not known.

This chain's CDR3 is CAISPGLAGANEQFF. DNA of the CDR3: TGTGCCATCAGCCCCGGACTAGCGGGAGCCAATGAGCAGTTCTTC. The chain links TRBV10-3 to TRBJ2-1; 13 nucleotides align to TRBD2. Germline V gene sequence: CDR1 ENHRY, CDR2 SYGVKD. The ends lost 6 bases at V and 6 bases at J; junction bases unmatched: 5. The CDR3 totals 15 residues.

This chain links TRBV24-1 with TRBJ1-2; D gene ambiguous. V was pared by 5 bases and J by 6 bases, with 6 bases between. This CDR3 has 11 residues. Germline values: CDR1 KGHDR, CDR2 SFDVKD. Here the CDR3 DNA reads TGTGCCACCAGTGCGGCGGATGGCTACACCTTC. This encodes CATSAADGYTF.

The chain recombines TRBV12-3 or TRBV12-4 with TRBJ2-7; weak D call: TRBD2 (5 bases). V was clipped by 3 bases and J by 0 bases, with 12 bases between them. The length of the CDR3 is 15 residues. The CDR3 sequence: CASSFRGSSSYEQYF. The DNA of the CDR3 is TGTGCCAGCAGTTTCCGGGGATCCAGCTCCTACGAGCAGTACTTC.

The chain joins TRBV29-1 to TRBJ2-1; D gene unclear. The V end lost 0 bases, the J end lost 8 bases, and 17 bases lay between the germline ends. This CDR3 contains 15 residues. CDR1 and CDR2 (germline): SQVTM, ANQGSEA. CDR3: CSVEEVVGKVDEQFF. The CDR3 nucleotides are TGCAGCGTTGAAGAGGTGGTGGGAAAGGTCGATGAGCAGTTCTTC.

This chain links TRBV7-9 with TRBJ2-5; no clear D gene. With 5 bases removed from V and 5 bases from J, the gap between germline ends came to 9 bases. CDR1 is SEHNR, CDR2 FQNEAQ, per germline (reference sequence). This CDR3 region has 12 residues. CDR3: CASSPRPETQYF. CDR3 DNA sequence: TGTGCCAGCAGCCCAAGGCCGGAGACCCAGTACTTC. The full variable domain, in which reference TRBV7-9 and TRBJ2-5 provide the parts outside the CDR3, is DTGVSQNPRHKITKRGQNVTFRCDPISEHNRLYWYRQTLGQGPEFLTYFQNEAQLEKSRLLSDRFSAERPKGSFSTLEIQRTEQGDSAMYLCASSPRPETQYFGPGTRLLVL.

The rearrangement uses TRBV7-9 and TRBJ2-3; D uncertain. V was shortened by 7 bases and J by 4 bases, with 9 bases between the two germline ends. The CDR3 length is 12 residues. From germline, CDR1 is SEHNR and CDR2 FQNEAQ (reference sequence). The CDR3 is CASTPKADTQYF. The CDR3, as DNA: TGTGCCAGCACCCCTAAGGCAGATACGCAGTATTTT.

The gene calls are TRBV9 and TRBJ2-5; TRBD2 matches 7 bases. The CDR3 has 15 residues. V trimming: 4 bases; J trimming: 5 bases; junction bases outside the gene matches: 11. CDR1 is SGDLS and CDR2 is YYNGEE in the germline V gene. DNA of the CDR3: TGTGCCAGCAGCTTCGGGACTATCGTGGGGGAGACCCAGTACTTC. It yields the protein CASSFGTIVGETQYF.

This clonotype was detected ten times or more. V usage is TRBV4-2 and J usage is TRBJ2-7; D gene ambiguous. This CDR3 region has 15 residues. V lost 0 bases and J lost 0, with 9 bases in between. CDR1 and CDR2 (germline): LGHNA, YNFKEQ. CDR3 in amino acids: CASSQDSGYSYEQYF. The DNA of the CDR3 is TGTGCCAGCAGCCAAGATTCCGGGTACTCCTACGAGCAGTACTTC.

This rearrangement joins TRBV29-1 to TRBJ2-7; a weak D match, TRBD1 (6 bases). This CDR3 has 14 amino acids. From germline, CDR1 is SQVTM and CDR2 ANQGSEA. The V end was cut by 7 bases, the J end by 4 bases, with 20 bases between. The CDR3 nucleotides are TGCAGCGCCAAGGGGGTTGCCAATACGTACGAGCAGTACTTC. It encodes CSAKGVANTYEQYF.

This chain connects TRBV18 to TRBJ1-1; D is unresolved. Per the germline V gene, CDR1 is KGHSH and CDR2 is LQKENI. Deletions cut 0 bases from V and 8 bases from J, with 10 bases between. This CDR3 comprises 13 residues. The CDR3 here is CASSPPESREAFF. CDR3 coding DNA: TGTGCCAGCTCACCACCGGAAAGCCGCGAAGCTTTCTTT.

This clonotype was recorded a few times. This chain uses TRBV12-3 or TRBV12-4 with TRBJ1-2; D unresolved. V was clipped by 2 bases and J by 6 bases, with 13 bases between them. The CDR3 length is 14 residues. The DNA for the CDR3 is TGTGCCAGCAGTTTAACCCATAGGCGCCATGGCTACACCTTC. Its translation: CASSLTHRRHGYTF.

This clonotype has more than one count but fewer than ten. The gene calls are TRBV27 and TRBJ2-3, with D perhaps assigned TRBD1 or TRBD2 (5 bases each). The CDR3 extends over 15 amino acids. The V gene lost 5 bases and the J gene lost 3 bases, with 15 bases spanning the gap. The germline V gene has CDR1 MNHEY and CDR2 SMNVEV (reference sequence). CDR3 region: CASSLQWGPTDTQYF. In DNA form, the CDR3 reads TGTGCCAGCAGTCTGCAGTGGGGACCAACAGATACGCAGTATTTT.

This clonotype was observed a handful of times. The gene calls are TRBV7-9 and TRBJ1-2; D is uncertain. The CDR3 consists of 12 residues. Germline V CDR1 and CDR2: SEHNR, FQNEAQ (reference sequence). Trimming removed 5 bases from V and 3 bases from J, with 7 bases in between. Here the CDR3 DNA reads TGTGCCAGCAGCCCCGATTACTATGGCTACACCTTC. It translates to CASSPDYYGYTF.

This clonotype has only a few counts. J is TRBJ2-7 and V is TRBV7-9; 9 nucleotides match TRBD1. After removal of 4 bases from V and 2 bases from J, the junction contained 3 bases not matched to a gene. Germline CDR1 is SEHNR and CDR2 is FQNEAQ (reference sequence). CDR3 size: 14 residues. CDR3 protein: CASSYRDRAYEQYF. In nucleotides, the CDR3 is TGTGCCAGCAGCTACCGGGACAGGGCCTACGAGCAGTACTTC.

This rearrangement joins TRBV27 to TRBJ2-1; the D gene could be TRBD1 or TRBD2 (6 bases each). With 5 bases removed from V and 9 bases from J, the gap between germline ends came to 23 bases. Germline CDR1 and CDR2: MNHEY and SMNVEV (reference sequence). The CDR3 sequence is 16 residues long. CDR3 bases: TGTGCCAGCAGTAGGGTGGGGGGCGGCGGATTATCTGAGCAGTTCTTC. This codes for CASSRVGGGGLSEQFF.

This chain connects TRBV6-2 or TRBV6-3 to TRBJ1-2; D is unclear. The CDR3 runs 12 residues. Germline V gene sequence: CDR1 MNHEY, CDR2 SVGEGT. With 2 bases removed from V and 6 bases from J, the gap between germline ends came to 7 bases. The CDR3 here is CASSYILDGYTF. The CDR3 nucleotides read TGTGCCAGCAGTTACATTTTGGATGGCTACACCTTC.

In DNA, the CDR3 is TGTGCCACCAGCAGACGACAGGGAGGGGTGGAGACCCAGTACTTC. It encodes CATSRRQGGVETQYF. The rearrangement joins TRBV15 to TRBJ2-5; possibly TRBD1 or TRBD2 for D (7 bases each). The CDR3 is made up of 15 amino acids. The germline V gene has CDR1 LNHNV and CDR2 YYDKDF (reference sequence). The V and J ends lost 2 bases and 5 bases respectively, with 15 bases between them.

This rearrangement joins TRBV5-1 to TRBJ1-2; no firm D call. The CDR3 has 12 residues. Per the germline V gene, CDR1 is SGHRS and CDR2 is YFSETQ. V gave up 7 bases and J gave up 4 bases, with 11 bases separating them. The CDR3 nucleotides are TGCGCCAGCGGCGAGGTCGCCTATGGCTACACCTTC. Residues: CASGEVAYGYTF.

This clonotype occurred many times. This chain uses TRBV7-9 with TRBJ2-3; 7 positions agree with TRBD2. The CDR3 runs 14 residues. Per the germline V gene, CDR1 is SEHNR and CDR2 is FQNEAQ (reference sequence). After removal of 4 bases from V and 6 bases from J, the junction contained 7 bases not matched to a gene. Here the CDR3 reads CASSSGDYSDTQYF. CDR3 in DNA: TGTGCCAGCAGCTCCGGGGACTACTCCGATACGCAGTATTTT.

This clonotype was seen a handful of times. CDR3 nucleotides: TGTGCCAGCAGCCAAGAAGCGGCAGGGGTGTCTGAAGCTTTCTTT. It translates to CASSQEAAGVSEAFF. V and J are TRBV4-2 and TRBJ1-1, with D possibly being TRBD1 (6 bases). Trimming left V 0 bases short and J 6 bases short, with 14 bases between. This CDR3 contains 15 residues. In germline, CDR1 is LGHNA, CDR2 YNFKEQ.

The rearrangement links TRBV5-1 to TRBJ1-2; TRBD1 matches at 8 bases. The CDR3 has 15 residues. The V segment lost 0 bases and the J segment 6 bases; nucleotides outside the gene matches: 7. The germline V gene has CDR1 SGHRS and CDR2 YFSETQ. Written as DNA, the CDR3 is TGCGCCAGCAGCTTGGCGACAGACAGGGGTGATGGCTACACCTTC. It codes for CASSLATDRGDGYTF.

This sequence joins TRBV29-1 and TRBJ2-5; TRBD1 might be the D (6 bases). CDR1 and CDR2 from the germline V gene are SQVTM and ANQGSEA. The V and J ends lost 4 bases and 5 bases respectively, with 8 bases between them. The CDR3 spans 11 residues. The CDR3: CSVAGAETQYF. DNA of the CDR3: TGCAGCGTTGCAGGGGCGGAGACCCAGTACTTC. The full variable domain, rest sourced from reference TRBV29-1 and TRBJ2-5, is SAVISQKPSRDICQRGTSLTIQCQVDSQVTMMFWYRQQPGQSLTLIATANQGSEATYESGFVIDKFPISRPNLTFSTLTVSNMSPEDSSIYLCSVAGAETQYFGPGTRLLVL.

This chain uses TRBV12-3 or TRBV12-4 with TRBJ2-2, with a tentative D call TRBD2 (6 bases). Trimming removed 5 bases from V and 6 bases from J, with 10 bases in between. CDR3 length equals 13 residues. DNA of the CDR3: TGTGCCAGCAGTAATTCGGGGGCCGGGGAGCTGTTTTTT. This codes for CASSNSGAGELFF.

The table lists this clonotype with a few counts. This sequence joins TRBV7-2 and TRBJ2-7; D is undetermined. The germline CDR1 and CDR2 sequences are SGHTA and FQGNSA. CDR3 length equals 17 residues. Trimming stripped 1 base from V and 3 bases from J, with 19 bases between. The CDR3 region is CASSLGPLGSSLYEQYF. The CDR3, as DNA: TGTGCCAGCAGCTTAGGCCCCCTCGGCAGTTCTCTCTACGAGCAGTACTTC.

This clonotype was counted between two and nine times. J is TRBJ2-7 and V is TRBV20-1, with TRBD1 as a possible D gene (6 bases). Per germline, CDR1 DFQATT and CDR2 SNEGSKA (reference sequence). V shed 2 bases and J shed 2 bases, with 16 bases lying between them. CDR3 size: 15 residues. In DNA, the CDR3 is TGCAGTGCTAGACCCTCCGGGACACCAACCTACGAGCAGTACTTC. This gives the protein CSARPSGTPTYEQYF.

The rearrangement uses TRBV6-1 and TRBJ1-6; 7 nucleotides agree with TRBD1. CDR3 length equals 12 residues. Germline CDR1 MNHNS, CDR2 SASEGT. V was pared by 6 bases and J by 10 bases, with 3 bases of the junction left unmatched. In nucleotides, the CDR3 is TGTGCCAGCAGAGACAGGGTGTCACCCCTCCACTTT. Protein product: CASRDRVSPLHF.

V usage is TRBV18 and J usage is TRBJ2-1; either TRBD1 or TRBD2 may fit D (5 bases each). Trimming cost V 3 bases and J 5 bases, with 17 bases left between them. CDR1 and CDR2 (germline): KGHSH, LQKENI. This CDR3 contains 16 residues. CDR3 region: CASSPLGTSVNNEQFF. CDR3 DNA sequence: TGTGCCAGCTCACCCCTCGGGACCTCCGTGAACAATGAGCAGTTCTTC. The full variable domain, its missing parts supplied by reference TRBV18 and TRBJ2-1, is NAGVMQNPRHLVRRRGQEARLRCSPMKGHSHVYWYRQLPEEGLKFMVYLQKENIIDESGMPKERFSAEFPKEGPSILRIQQVVRGDSAAYFCASSPLGTSVNNEQFFGPGTRLTVL.